Listed here are 10 T cell receptor beta chains from one sample, sequenced in a study of regulatory T cells in long-lasting Graves disease. Both iRepertoire HTBI primers and Arm-PCR of CDR3 regions were used to build the TCR beta libraries. TCRdb reprocessed the multiplex PCR reads with MiXCR, giving one entry per CDR3 protein. Among about 500,000 distinct CDR3 sequences listed, around 12% were seen once. As to time point: newly diagnosed GD, antithyroid drugs for less than 3 months. From PBMCs, RNA was extracted and then used to make the TCR library. This sample also appeared in a second study, on T cells in Graves' hyperthyroidism and ophthalmopathy.

The sequencing here drew on peripheral blood mononuclear cells (PBMCs), taken at new diagnosis, from a patient treated with antithyroid drugs. These receptors were obtained from a woman in her 30s with Graves disease.

The chain links TRBV19 to TRBJ1-5; D uncertain. The germline V gene has CDR1 LNHDA and CDR2 SQIVND (reference sequence). The V end lost 7 bases, the J end lost 0 bases, and 19 bases lay between the germline ends. The CDR3 sequence is 17 residues long. The CDR3 nucleotides read TGTGCCAGTAAGCGGGATTACTCGTCTTATAGCAATCAGCCCCAGCATTTT. Its protein product is CASKRDYSSYSNQPQHF.

This clonotype has a handful of counts. The rearrangement uses TRBV25-1 and TRBJ2-2; 8 bases fit TRBD1. The CDR3 is 17 residues long. Germline CDR1 reads MGHDK; CDR2 reads SYGVNS. The ends lost 1 base at V and 0 bases at J; junction bases unmatched: 4. As DNA, the CDR3 is TGTGCCAGCAGTGAATCTCAGGGGGCTTCGAACACCGGGGAGCTGTTTTTT. Amino acid sequence: CASSESQGASNTGELFF.

This clonotype came up many times. The genes are TRBV18 and TRBJ1-1, with 9 bases matching TRBD1. The CDR3 consists of 13 residues. CDR1 and CDR2 (germline): KGHSH, LQKENI. Trimming at V came to 3 bases and at J to 9 bases, leaving 5 bases not matched to a gene. CDR3 sequence reads: CASSPAGTGKAFF. The CDR3 nucleotides are TGTGCCAGCTCACCGGCCGGGACAGGGAAAGCTTTCTTT.

This clonotype has at least ten counts. The V gene is TRBV24-1, the J gene TRBJ1-2; 9 bases map to TRBD1. Germline V lookup: CDR1 KGHDR, CDR2 SFDVKD. This CDR3 is built from 15 residues. The trim removed 5 bases at V and 2 bases at J, leaving 5 bases unmatched. The chain's CDR3 is CATSAGQGRNYGYTF. The DNA of the CDR3 is TGTGCCACCAGTGCCGGACAGGGGAGGAACTATGGCTACACCTTC.

Many counts were recorded for this clonotype. V and J are TRBV3-1 and TRBJ2-3; the D is unclear. The ends were cut back, 2 bases at V and 3 bases at J, with 12 bases in the middle. The CDR3 contains 15 residues. Germline loops: CDR1 LGHDT, CDR2 YNNKEL (reference sequence). The CDR3 sequence: CASSQKVGATDTQYF. The CDR3 bases are TGTGCCAGCAGCCAAAAGGTCGGAGCGACAGATACGCAGTATTTT.

Ten or more counts support this clonotype. The V gene is TRBV6-2 or TRBV6-3, the J gene TRBJ2-3, with unresolved D. This CDR3 is built from 12 residues. Germline loops: CDR1 MNHEY, CDR2 SVGEGT. Between the trimmed V and J ends, which lost 6 bases and 5 bases, there was a span of 9 bases. The CDR3 DNA is TGTGCCAGCAGAAAAAGGAGAGATACGCAGTATTTT. It yields the protein CASRKRRDTQYF.

This clonotype was picked up many times. For the CDR3, the DNA is TGCAGTGCTCGGGTCGGACAGGGGTCGGCCTACGAGCAGTACTTC. It codes for CSARVGQGSAYEQYF. V usage is TRBV20-1 and J usage is TRBJ2-7; 9 nucleotides match TRBD1. Germline V gene lookup returns CDR1 DFQATT and CDR2 SNEGSKA (reference sequence). The CDR3 loop spans 15 amino acids. V lost 5 bases to trimming and J lost 2 bases; unmatched junction nucleotides: 10.

This clonotype was seen repeatedly, ten times or more. The chain recombines TRBV5-1 with TRBJ2-3; TRBD2 aligns across 7 bases. Germline V gene lookup returns CDR1 SGHRS and CDR2 YFSETQ. J gave up 2 bases and V 2 bases, and 2 bases lay outside the gene matches. This CDR3 contains 14 residues. CDR3 coding DNA: TGCGCCAGCAGCTTCGCGGGAGCCACAGATACGCAGTATTTT. Translating gives CASSFAGATDTQYF.

The table lists this clonotype with a few counts. J is TRBJ2-1 and V is TRBV19, with 9 bases identical to TRBD2. V lost 3 bases and J lost 8; bases outside the gene matches: 8. CDR1 is LNHDA, CDR2 SQIVND, per germline (reference sequence). The CDR3 runs 15 residues. This chain's CDR3 is CASSMVAGGGDEQFF. CDR3 nucleotides: TGTGCCAGTAGTATGGTGGCGGGAGGGGGCGATGAGCAGTTCTTC.

The genes are TRBV19 and TRBJ2-7; a weak D match, TRBD2 (6 bases). The germline gives CDR1 LNHDA, CDR2 SQIVND (reference sequence). Trimming took 3 bases from V and 0 from J, leaving 12 bases between them. The CDR3 has 15 residues. The CDR3 protein is CASSMPGGASYEQYF. The CDR3 nucleotides are TGTGCCAGTAGTATGCCCGGCGGGGCCTCCTACGAGCAGTACTTC.